This T cell receptor (beta chain) comes out of a study of shared clonotypes between healthy human individuals. Study in general: Per donor, three plates held CD4 naive cells, three held CD4 memory, two held CD8 naive and one held CD8 memory. Regarding the study as a whole: Against clonotypes common to all four donors, non-shared ones had lower generation probabilities.

As concerns this clone: Its target is not known. This may be a read error, as it is one base from a much larger clone. Other DNA variants within this sample encode the same CDR3.

Donors comprised healthy HIV-negative adults lacking recent acute infections or vaccinations. TCRdb keeps only in-frame clones here, not all; method: immunoSEQ multiplex PCR. The sample carries about 1.1 million clones, approximately 80% recorded once. This clonotype originated in a man younger than 35 in good health. Some clones in this sample may be carry-over from other donors' samples. Sequencing input: memory CD4+ T cells from PBMCs. Stated subset: CD45RA-negative fraction.

Here the CDR3 DNA reads TGTGCCAGCTCACCCTCCGGGGGGCCAGAGGGACCGAACACTGAAGCTTTCTTT. This codes for CASSPSGGPEGPNTEAFF. The rearrangement uses TRBV18 and TRBJ1-1, with D possibly being TRBD1 (6 bases). The CDR3 sequence is 18 residues long. V lost 3 bases and J 1 base, leaving 21 bases between the germline ends. Germline values: CDR1 KGHSH, CDR2 LQKENI.